The T cell receptor (beta chain) under discussion was sequenced for a study of early T cells in non-severe SARS-CoV-2 infection (dated by TCRdb to the early 2020s). Looking at the study overall: Bulk RNA from unsorted whole blood was used for TCR sequencing, so alpha and beta chains could not be paired.

Trimming takes 3 bases off V and 7 bases off J; junction bases not matched to a gene: 4. CDR1 and CDR2 are read off the germline V gene as SGHVS and FQNEAQ. The CDR3 measures 16 amino acids from cysteine to phenylalanine. This entry keeps only the CDR3 DNA: 48 bases, framed from base 1. A case-control design nested within a healthcare worker cohort in London, UK, was used, with weekly nasopharyngeal swab PCR tests and blood sampling performed. Healthcare workers were recruited during the week of the UK lockdown, between 23 and 31 March 2020, and followed weekly for up to roughly 15 weeks. This clonotype was counted a few times. What this receptor recognizes is not known. The record has no base qualities; no much larger clone is one base away. Libraries were constructed by 5' RACE. Instrument used: NextSeq 500. To correct for sequencing error and PCR bias, the TCR library protocol tagged individual cDNA molecules with unique molecular identifiers. Both TCR alpha and beta chains were sequenced, and tight co-correlation was observed between alpha and beta sequence abundances in each sample. Concerning the study's data processing: V gene, J gene and CDR3 annotation of TCR sequences was performed with Decombinator V4. TCRs were defined as expanded if a significant change between any two time points was detected under a Poisson model with p below 0.0001. TCR abundances were normalised to the total number of TCRs sequenced per sample and were expressed as counts per million. MAIT TCRs were defined by TRAV1-2 paired with TRAJ12, TRAJ20 or TRAJ33, and iNKT TCRs by TRAV10 paired with TRAJ18. VDJdb, accessed on 1 November 2021, was searched for TCRs annotated for CMV, EBV and SARS-CoV-2, and TCRs annotated for more than one antigen were excluded. TCRdb took the public reads, trimmed them with fastp at Q25, ran MiXCR for clone calling and kept in-frame beta chains. Each CDR3 protein gets just one entry, which takes the most common genes and DNA from the rows behind it. What appears here as the V and J calls and clone size reflects TCRdb's work, not the paper's. The sample table lists 20,000 to 25,000 distinct CDR3 sequences, more than 4% of them with a count of one. Of the sample, approximately 4.2% falls within the top ten clones.

What the authors observed across the whole study: VDJdb matching was skewed toward anti-spike CD8 responses and likely underestimated virus-specific expansions by missing private and CD4 specificities.

Input material: whole blood. The TCR originated in an adult who was a healthcare worker with PCR-confirmed SARS-CoV-2 infection or an uninfected control (not recorded which). The chain couples TRBV7-8 to TRBJ1-6; 12 middle bases align to TRBD1. The CDR3 region reads CASSFGGQGANSPLHF. The DNA sequence reads TGTGCCAGCAGCTTTGGGGGACAGGGGGCCAATTCACCCCTCCACTTT.